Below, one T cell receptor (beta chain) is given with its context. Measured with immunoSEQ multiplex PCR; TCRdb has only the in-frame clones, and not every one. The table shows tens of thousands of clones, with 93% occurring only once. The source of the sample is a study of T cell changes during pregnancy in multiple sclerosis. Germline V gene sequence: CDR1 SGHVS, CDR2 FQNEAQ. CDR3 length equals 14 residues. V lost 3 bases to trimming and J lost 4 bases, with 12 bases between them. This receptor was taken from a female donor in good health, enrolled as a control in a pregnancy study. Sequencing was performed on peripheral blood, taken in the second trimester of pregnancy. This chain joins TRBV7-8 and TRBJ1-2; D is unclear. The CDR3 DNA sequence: TGTGCCAGCAGCTTCCCCGAGGTGAGCTATGGCTACACCTTC. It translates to CASSFPEVSYGYTF.